These 7 T cell receptor beta chains came from one sample sequenced in a study of identical twins. MiXCR, applied by TCRdb to the 5' RACE reads, yields one record per CDR3 protein. The sample gives more than 400,000 distinct CDR3 sequences, about 16% of which show up once; 0.44% is in the top ten. Separately, the same data were catalogued under a study of yellow fever vaccine responses in identical twins.

Sequencing was done on a sample of CD4+ T cells sorted from blood. These receptors originate from a woman aged 18-29 years in good health.

This chain uses TRBV5-1 with TRBJ2-2, with TRBD1 matching over 10 bases. V was pared by 4 bases and J by 2 bases, with 2 bases of the junction left unmatched. Per germline, CDR1 SGHRS and CDR2 YFSETQ. This CDR3 contains 15 residues. The CDR3 sequence: CASSPTGGNTGELFF. For the CDR3, the DNA is TGCGCCAGCAGCCCGACAGGGGGCAACACCGGGGAGCTGTTTTTT.

This clonotype was seen many times. This may stem from a read error, because a much larger clone lies one nucleotide away. J is TRBJ2-1 and V is TRBV3-1; D remains ambiguous. V was trimmed by 0 bases and J by 4 bases, leaving 7 bases between them. The CDR3 is made up of 14 amino acids. Germline-derived CDR1 and CDR2 are LGHDT and YNNKEL (reference sequence). The CDR3: CASSQDRLYNEQFF. As DNA, the CDR3 is TGTGCCAGCAGCCAAGACAGACTTTACAATGAGCAGTTCTTC.

Regarding this clonotype: A junction boundary mismatches the germline segment, possibly from a read error. CDR3 sequence reads: CCASYGGLSNTGELFF. CDR3 in DNA: TGCTGTGCTAGCTATGGGGGACTTAGTAACACCGGGGAGCTGTTTTTT. V is TRBV20-1 and J is TRBJ2-2; tentatively, D is TRBD2 (6 bases). The CDR3 spans 16 residues. Per the germline V gene, CDR1 is DFQATT and CDR2 is SNEGSKA (reference sequence).

This rearrangement joins TRBV28 to TRBJ1-5, with 8 bases lining up with TRBD1. The J segment lost 3 bases and the V segment lost 6 bases, leaving 4 bases of the junction unmatched. The CDR3 covers 14 residues. Germline V lookup: CDR1 MDHEN, CDR2 SYDVKM. CDR3 nucleotide sequence: TGTGCCAGCAGGCGGACAGGGAACAATCAGCCCCAGCATTTT. Its protein is CASRRTGNNQPQHF.

This clonotype showed up just a few times. The V and J genes are TRBV6-1 and TRBJ2-1; TRBD1 might be the D (5 bases). There are 15 residues in the CDR3. Germline V gene lookup returns CDR1 MNHNS and CDR2 SASEGT. The ends were cut back, 4 bases at V and 6 bases at J, with 16 bases in the middle. CDR3 sequence reads: CASSVSPQGINEQFF. The CDR3 region has the DNA TGTGCCAGCAGTGTTTCCCCTCAGGGAATCAATGAGCAGTTCTTC.

The sample holds a few counts of this clonotype. The rearrangement joins TRBV5-1 to TRBJ2-7; perhaps TRBD2 as D (5 bases). V lost 0 bases, J lost 3 bases, and 10 bases lay in between. Germline assignment: CDR1 SGHRS and CDR2 YFSETQ. The CDR3 totals 14 residues. The CDR3 DNA reads as TGCGCCAGCAGCTTGGCTAGCCAGCTCTACGAGCAGTACTTC. It specifies CASSLASQLYEQYF.

V gene TRBV12-3 or TRBV12-4 combines with J gene TRBJ2-1, with TRBD2 identical over 8 bases. Unmatched junction bases numbered 10, after V lost 2 bases and J lost 7 bases. This CDR3 spans 16 amino acids. CDR3 sequence (DNA): TGTGCCAGCAGTTTACTTTCCGGGGGGGCCGGGAATGAGCAGTTCTTC. It yields the protein CASSLLSGGAGNEQFF.